This entry features one TCR beta chain sequence. Sequenced by immunoSEQ multiplex PCR; TCRdb stores in-frame clones only, minus some. The table shows about 180,000 clones, with approximately 86% occurring only once. This record belongs to a study of blood T cell repertoires in COVID-19. About the research overall: Acute and convalescent COVID-19 specimens originated in the United States, Italy and Spain.

Trimming removed 4 bases at V and 9 bases at J, with 18 bases between. The CDR3 runs to 14 residues. Per the germline V gene, CDR1 is SGHNT and CDR2 is YYREEE (reference sequence). Material for sequencing was peripheral blood. This clonotype was obtained from a woman younger than 45 with active or convalescent COVID-19. The chain has TRBV5-4 and TRBJ2-3; a weak D match, TRBD1 (6 bases). The CDR3 here is CASSPPTGRDTQYF. The DNA of the CDR3 is TGTGCCAGCAGCCCACCGACAGGACGGGACACGCAGTATTTT. Complete variable domain (other parts from reference TRBV5-4 and TRBJ2-3): ETGVTQSPTHLIKTRGQQVTLRCSSQSGHNTVSWYQQALGQGPQFIFQYYREEENGRGNFPPRFSGLQFPNYSSELNVNALELDDSALYLCASSPPTGRDTQYFGPGTRLTVL.